The clone carrying this TCR beta chain occurred once. Its specificity is not known. Relative to the germline gene, one junction end is altered; a read error may explain this. The data were obtained in a study of shared clonotypes between healthy human individuals. At the level of the study: A couple of female and three male donors aged 18 to 49 were enrolled. Study-level points and caveats: Against clonotypes common to all four donors, non-shared ones had lower generation probabilities.

As processed by the authors: Junction-only sequences without quality scores were provided by ImmunoSEQ, so filtering was different. Only in-frame clones appear in the TCRdb table, and some are missing; sequencing was by immunoSEQ multiplex PCR. The V and J calls and clone size are taken from that table; D and trimming were inferred from the DNA. The data hold about a million clones, with roughly 77% observed a single time. Sequencing was carried out using memory CD4+ T cells from PBMCs. Subset noted: CD45RA-negative fraction. The clonotype was recovered from a man aged 18 to 29 in good health. Some clones in this sample may be carry-over from other donors' samples.

The CDR3 is CASSPRTGLWRSF. DNA for the CDR3: TGTGCCAGCAGCCCACGGACAGGCCTCTGGCGATCCTTC. V is TRBV7-2 and J is TRBJ1-2, with 7 bases that match TRBD1. In germline, CDR1 is SGHTA, CDR2 FQGNSA. CDR3 length: 13 residues.